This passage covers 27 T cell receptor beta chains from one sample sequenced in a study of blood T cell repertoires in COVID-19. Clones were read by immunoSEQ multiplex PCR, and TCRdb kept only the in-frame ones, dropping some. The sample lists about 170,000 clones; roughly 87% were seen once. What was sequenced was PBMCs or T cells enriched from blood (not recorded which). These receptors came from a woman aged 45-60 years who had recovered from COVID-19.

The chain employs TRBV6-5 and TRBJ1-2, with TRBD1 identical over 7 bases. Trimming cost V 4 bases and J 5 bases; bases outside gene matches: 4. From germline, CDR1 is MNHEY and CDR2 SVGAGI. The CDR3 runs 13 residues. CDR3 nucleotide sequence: TGTGCCAGCAGTTTCGGGACAGAGTATGGCTACACCTTC. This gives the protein CASSFGTEYGYTF.

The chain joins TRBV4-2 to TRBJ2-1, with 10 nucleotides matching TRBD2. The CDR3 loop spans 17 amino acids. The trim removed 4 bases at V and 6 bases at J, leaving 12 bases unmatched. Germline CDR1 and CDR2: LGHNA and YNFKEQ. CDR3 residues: CASSPRPGASGSNEQFF. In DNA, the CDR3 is TGTGCCAGCAGCCCTCGACCCGGGGCTAGCGGGAGCAATGAGCAGTTCTTC.

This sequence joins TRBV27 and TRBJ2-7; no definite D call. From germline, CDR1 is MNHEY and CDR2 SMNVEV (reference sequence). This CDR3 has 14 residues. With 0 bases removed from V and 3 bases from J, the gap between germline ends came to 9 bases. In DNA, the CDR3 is TGTGCCAGCAGTTTATCGGTGGCAGACTACGAGCAGTACTTC. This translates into CASSLSVADYEQYF.

In DNA, the CDR3 is TGTGCCAGCGGGAGCTGGACTAGCGGGAAGGGGGGCCATGAGCAGTTCTTC. This gives the protein CASGSWTSGKGGHEQFF. The rearrangement links TRBV7-9 to TRBJ2-1; 12 bases are a match to TRBD2. Germline assignment: CDR1 SEHNR and CDR2 FQNEAQ (reference sequence). The CDR3 length is 17 residues. The V gene end was trimmed by 8 bases and the J gene end by 8 bases; junction bases not matched to a gene: 16.

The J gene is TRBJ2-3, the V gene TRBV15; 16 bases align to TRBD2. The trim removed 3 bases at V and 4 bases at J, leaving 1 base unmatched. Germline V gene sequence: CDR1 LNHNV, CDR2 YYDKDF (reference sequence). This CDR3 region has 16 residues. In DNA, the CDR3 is TGTGCCACCAGCAGTGGGACTAGCGGGAGGGCAGATACGCAGTATTTT. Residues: CATSSGTSGRADTQYF.

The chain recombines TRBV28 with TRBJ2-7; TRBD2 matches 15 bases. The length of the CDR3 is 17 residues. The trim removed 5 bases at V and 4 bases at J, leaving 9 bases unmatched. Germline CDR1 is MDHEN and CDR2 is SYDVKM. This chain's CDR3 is CASSTFGTSGRIYEQYF. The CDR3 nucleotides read TGTGCCAGCAGTACCTTTGGGACTAGCGGGAGGATTTACGAGCAGTACTTC.

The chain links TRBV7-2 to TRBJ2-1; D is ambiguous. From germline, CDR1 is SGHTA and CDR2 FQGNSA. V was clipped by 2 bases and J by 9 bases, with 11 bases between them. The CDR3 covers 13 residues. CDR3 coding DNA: TGTGCCAGCAGCTTATACGCGAGAGGTGAGCAGTTCTTC. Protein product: CASSLYARGEQFF.

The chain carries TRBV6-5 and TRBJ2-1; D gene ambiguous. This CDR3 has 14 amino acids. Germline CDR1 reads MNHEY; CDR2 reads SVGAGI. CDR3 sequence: CGLSFSLSYNEQFF. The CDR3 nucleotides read TGTGGCCTTTCGTTTAGCCTCTCCTACAATGAGCAGTTCTTC.

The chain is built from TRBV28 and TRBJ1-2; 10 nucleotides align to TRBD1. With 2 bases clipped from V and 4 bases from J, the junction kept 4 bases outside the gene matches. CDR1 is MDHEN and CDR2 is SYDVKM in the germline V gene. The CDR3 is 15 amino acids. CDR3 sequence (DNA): TGTGCCAGCAGTTTAGACAGGGGGCGAGTCTATGGCTACACCTTC. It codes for CASSLDRGRVYGYTF.

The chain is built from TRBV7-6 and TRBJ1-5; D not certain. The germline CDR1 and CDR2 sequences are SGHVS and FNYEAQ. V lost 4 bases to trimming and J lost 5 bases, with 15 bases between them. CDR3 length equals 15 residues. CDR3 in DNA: TGTGCCAGCAGCTCTAGACCTGGGAGCGATCAGCCCCAGCATTTT. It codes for CASSSRPGSDQPQHF.

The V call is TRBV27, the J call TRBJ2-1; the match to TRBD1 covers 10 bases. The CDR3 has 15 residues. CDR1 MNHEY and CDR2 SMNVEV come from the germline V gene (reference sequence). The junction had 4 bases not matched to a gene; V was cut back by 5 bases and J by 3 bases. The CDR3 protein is CASSIRDRGYNEQFF. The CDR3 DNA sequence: TGTGCCAGCAGTATCCGGGACAGGGGCTACAATGAGCAGTTCTTC.

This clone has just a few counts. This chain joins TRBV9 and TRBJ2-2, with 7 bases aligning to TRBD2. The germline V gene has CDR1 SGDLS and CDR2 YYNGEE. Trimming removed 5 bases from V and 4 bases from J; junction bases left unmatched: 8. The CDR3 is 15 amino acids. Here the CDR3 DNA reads TGTGCCAGCAGTCTAGGACTAGTCGGCACCGGGGAGCTGTTTTTT. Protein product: CASSLGLVGTGELFF.

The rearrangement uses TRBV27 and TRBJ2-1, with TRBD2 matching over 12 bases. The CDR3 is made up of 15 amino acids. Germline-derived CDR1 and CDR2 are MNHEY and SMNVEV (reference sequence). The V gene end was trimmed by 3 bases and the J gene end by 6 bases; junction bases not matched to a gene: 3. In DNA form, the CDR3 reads TGTGCCAGCAGTTTGACTAGCGGGAGAAGCAATGAGCAGTTCTTC. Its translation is CASSLTSGRSNEQFF.

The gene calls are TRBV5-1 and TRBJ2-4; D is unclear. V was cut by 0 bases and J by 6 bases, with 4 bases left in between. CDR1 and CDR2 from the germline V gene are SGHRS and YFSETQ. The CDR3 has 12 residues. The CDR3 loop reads CASSLDGNIQYF. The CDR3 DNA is TGCGCCAGCAGCTTGGACGGAAACATTCAGTACTTC.

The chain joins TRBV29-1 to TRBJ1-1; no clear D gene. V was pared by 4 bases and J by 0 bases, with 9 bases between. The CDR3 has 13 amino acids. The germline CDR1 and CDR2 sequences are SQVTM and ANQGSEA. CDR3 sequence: CSVAETVNTEAFF. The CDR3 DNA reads TGCAGCGTTGCAGAAACGGTGAACACTGAAGCTTTCTTT.

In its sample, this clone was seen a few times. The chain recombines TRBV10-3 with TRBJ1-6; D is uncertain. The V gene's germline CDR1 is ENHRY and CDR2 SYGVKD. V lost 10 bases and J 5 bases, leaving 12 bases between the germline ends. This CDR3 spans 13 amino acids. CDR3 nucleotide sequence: TGTGCCACCAAGCCGCCCAATAATTCACCCCTCCACTTT. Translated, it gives CATKPPNNSPLHF.

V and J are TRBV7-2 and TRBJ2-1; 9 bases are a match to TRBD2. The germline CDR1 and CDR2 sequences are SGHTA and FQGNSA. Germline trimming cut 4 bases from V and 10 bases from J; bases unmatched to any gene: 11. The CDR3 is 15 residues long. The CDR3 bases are TGTGCCAGCAGCTCGTACACCGGGACTAGCAGGGAGCAGTTCTTC. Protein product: CASSSYTGTSREQFF.

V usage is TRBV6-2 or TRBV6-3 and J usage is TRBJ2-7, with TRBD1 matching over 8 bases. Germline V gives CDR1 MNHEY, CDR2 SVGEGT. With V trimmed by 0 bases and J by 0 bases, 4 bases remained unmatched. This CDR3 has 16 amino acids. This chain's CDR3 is CASSYSNRGYSYEQYF. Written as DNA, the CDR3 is TGTGCCAGCAGTTACTCGAACAGGGGGTACTCCTACGAGCAGTACTTC.

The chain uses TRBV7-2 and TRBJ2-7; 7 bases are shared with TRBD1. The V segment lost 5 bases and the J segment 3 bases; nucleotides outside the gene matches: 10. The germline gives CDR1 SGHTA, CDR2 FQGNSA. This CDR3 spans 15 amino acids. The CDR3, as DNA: TGTGCCAGCAGCAGCGGACAGGCGTCCATCTACGAGCAGTACTTC. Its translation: CASSSGQASIYEQYF.

In DNA form, the CDR3 reads TGTGCCAGCAAACTCATCGGGACAGAGCTAAACCACGAGCAGTACTTC. Amino acid sequence: CASKLIGTELNHEQYF. The J gene is TRBJ2-7, the V gene TRBV28, with 7 bases matching TRBD1. Trimming cost V 7 bases and J 5 bases; bases outside gene matches: 17. CDR1 is MDHEN, CDR2 SYDVKM, per germline. The CDR3 contains 16 residues.

CDR3 residues: CASSRGQFYEQYF. CDR3 nucleotides: TGTGCCAGCAGCCGAGGACAATTCTACGAGCAGTACTTC. The V gene is TRBV5-6, the J gene TRBJ2-7; tentative D call: TRBD1 (5 bases). Between the trimmed V and J ends, which lost 4 bases and 3 bases, there was a span of 11 bases. Looked up from germline, CDR1 is SGHDT and CDR2 is YYEEEE. The CDR3 loop spans 13 amino acids.

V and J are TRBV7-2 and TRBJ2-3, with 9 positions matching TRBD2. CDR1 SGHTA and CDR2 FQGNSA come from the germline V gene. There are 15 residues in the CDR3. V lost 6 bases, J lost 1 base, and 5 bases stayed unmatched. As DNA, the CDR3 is TGTGCCAGCAGGTCTAGCGGGACCGGCACAGATACGCAGTATTTT. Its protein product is CASRSSGTGTDTQYF.

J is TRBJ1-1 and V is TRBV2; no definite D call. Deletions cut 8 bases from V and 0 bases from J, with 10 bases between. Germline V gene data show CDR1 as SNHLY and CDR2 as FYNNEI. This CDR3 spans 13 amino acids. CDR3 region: CASQNSMNTEAFF. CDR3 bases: TGTGCCAGCCAGAACAGCATGAACACTGAAGCTTTCTTT.

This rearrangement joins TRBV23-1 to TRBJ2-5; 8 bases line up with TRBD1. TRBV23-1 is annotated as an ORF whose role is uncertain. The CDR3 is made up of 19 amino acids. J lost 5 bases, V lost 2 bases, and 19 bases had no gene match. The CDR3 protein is CASSQNPRSRTGQEETQYF. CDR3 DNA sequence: TGCGCCAGCAGTCAAAATCCCAGGTCGAGGACAGGGCAGGAGGAGACCCAGTACTTC.

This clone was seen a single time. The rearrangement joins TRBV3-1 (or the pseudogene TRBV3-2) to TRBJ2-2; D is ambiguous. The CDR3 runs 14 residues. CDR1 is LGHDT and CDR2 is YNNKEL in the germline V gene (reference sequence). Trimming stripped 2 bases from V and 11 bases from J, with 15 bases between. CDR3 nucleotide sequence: TGTGCCAGCAGCCAATTAAACACAGATGAAGAGCTGTTTTTT. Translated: CASSQLNTDEELFF.

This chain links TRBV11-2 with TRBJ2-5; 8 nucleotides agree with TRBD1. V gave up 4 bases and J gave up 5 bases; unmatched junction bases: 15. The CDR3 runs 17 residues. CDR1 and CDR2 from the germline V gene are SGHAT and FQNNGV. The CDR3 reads CASSSQKDRGQGETQYF. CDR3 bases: TGTGCCAGCAGCTCCCAAAAAGACAGGGGCCAAGGGGAGACCCAGTACTTC.

The CDR3 here is CASSPPSGRARETQYF. The CDR3 DNA sequence: TGTGCCAGCAGCCCCCCCAGCGGGAGGGCCCGGGAGACCCAGTACTTC. This chain uses TRBV7-2 with TRBJ2-5, with TRBD2 matching over 10 bases. The CDR3 runs to 16 residues. The V gene end was trimmed by 5 bases and the J gene end by 5 bases; junction bases not matched to a gene: 11. Per germline, CDR1 SGHTA and CDR2 FQGNSA.